This T cell receptor (beta chain) was obtained from a study of shared clonotypes between healthy human individuals. The study's findings and limits: Among the subsets, naive ones generally showed larger estimated richness than memory ones. Of the naive CD4 clonotypes, 4% to 5% were shared across a few donors.

Germline V gene lookup returns CDR1 MNHEY and CDR2 SMNVEV (reference sequence). Trimming removed 4 bases from V and 6 bases from J, with 6 bases in between. The CDR3 is 12 residues long. Recent acute infections and vaccinations were absent in the healthy HIV-negative adult donors. This table comes from immunoSEQ multiplex PCR, and its TCRdb copy is limited to in-frame clones, with some not included. The table has about 110,000 clones, about 63% seen once; the top ten hold about 25%. In this sample, this clone turned up once. Its matching antigen is unknown. This TCR was sampled from a woman aged 30 to 39 in good health. Sequencing was done on a sample of memory CD8+ T cells sorted from blood. The subset here: CD45RO+ cells pooled with CCR7-negative TemRA cells. V is TRBV27 and J is TRBJ2-2; D is undetermined. The CDR3 sequence: CASSYGAGELFF. As DNA, the CDR3 is TGTGCCAGCAGTTATGGGGCCGGGGAGCTGTTTTTT.